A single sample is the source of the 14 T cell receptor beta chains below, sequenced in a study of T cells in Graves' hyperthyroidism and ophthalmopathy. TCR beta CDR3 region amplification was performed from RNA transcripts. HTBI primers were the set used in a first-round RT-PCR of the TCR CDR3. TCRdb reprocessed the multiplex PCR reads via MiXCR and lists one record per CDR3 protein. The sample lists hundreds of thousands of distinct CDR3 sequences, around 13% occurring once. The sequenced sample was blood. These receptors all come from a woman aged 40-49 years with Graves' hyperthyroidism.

For the CDR3, the DNA is TGTGCCAGCAGCCAAGAGACTACCACTACCTATGAGCAGTTCTTC. Translation gives CASSQETTTTYEQFF. V gene TRBV4-2 combines with J gene TRBJ2-1; perhaps TRBD2 as D (5 bases). V was shortened by 0 bases and J by 8 bases, with 14 bases between the two germline ends. The CDR3 sequence is 15 residues long. Germline lookup yields CDR1 LGHNA and CDR2 YNFKEQ.

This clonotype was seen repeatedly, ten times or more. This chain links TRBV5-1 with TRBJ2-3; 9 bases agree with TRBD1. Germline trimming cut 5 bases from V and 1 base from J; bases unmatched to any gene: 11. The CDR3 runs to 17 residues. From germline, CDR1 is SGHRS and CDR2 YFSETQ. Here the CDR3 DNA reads TGCGCCAGCAGTCTGGGACAGGGTGATAGGGGCACAGATACGCAGTATTTT. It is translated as CASSLGQGDRGTDTQYF. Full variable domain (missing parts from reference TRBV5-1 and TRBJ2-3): KAGVTQTPRYLIKTRGQQVTLSCSPISGHRSVSWYQQTPGQGLQFLFEYFSETQRNKGNFPGRFSGRQFSNSRSEMNVSTLELGDSALYLCASSLGQGDRGTDTQYFGPGTRLTVL.

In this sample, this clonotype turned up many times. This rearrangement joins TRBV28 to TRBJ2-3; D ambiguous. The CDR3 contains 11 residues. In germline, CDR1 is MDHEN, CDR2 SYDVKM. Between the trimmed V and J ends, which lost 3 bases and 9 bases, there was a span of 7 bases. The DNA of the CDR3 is TGTGCCAGCAGTTTGGCTTGGACGCAGTATTTT. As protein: CASSLAWTQYF.

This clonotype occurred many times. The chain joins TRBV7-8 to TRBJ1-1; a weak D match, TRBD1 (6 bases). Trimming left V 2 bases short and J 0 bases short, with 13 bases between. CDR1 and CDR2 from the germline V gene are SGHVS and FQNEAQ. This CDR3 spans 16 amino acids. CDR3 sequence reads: CASSLRGGEVNTEAFF. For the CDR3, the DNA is TGTGCCAGCAGCTTACGCGGGGGCGAGGTGAACACTGAAGCTTTCTTT.

As DNA, the CDR3 is TGTGCCAGCAGTGAGACGGGACAGAGCTCCTACGAGCAGTACTTC. Translation: CASSETGQSSYEQYF. The chain recombines TRBV25-1 with TRBJ2-7, with 7 positions matching TRBD1. Germline loops: CDR1 MGHDK, CDR2 SYGVNS. The CDR3 runs 15 residues. Trimming took 3 bases from V and 0 from J; bases not matched to a gene: 5.

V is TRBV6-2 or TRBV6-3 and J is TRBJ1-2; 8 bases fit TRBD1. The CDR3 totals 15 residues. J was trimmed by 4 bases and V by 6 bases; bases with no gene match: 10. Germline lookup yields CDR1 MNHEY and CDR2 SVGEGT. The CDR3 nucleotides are TGTGCCAGCAGGGGAATTGACAGGGGAACCTATGGCTACACCTTC. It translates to CASRGIDRGTYGYTF.

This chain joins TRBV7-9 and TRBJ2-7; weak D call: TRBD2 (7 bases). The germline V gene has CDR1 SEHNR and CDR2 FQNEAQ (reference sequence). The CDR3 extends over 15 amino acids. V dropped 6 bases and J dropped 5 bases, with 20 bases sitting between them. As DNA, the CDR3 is TGTGCCAGCAGTCACGAGGGGGGAGGGCCGAACGAGCAGTACTTC. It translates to CASSHEGGGPNEQYF.

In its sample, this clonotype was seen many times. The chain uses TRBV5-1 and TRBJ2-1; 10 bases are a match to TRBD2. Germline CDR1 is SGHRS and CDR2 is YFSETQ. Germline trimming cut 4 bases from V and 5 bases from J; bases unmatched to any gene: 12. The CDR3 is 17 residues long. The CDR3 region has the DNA TGCGCCAGCAGCGTACTACTAGCGGGGAGCGGTAACAATGAGCAGTTCTTC. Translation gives CASSVLLAGSGNNEQFF.

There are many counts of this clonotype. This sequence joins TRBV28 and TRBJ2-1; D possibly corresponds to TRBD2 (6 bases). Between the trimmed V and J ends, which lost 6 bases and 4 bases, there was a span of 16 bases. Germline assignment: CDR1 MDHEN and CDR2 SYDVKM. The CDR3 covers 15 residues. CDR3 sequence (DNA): TGTGCCAGCAGCTACAAGCGGGCCACTTACAATGAGCAGTTCTTC. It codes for CASSYKRATYNEQFF.

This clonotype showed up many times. CDR3 sequence: CATRGGAANTEAFF. The CDR3 nucleotides read TGCGCCACTCGCGGGGGGGCAGCGAACACTGAAGCTTTCTTT. The gene calls are TRBV10-2 and TRBJ1-1, with a possible D match to TRBD1 (6 bases). There are 14 residues in the CDR3. The V end lost 10 bases, the J end lost 1 base, and 16 bases lay between the germline ends. Germline values: CDR1 WSHSY, CDR2 SAAADI.

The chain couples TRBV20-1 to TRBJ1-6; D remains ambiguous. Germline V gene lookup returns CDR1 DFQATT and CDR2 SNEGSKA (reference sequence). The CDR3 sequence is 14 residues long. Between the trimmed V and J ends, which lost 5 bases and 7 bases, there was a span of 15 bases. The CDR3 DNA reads TGCAGTGCTGGACCTGGGGATGGGAATTCACCCCTCCACTTT. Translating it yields CSAGPGDGNSPLHF.

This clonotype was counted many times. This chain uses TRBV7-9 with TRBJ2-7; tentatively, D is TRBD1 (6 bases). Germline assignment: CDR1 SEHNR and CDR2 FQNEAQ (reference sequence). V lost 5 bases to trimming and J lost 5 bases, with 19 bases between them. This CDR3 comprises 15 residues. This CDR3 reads CASSPKGYGDNEQYF. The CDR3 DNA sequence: TGTGCCAGCAGCCCCAAGGGGTACGGGGACAACGAGCAGTACTTC.

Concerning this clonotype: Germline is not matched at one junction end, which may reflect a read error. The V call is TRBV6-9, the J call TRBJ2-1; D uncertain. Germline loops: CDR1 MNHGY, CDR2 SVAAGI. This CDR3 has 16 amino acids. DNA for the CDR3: TGCGCCAGCAGTGATGGGGATCCTAGCTCCTACAATGAGCAGTTCTTC. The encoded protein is CASSDGDPSSYNEQFF.

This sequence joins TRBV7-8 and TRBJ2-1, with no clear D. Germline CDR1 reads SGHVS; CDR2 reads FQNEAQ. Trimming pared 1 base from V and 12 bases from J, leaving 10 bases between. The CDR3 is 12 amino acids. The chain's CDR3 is CASSLVVFAQFF. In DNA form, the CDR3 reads TGTGCCAGCAGCTTAGTAGTTTTCGCGCAGTTCTTC. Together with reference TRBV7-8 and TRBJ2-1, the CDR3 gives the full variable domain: GAGVSQSPRYKVAKRGQDVALRCDPISGHVSLFWYQQALGQGPEFLTYFQNEAQLDKSGLPSDRFFAERPEGSVSTLKIQRTQQEDSAVYLCASSLVVFAQFFGPGTRLTVL.